The text below deals with one T cell receptor beta chain. The antigen remains undetermined. The data belong to a study of cytomegalovirus exposure and HLA in healthy donors. General study findings and limits: After further analysis at a later stage, 16,951 TCR beta sequences were associated with HLA alleles at 0.05 false discovery rate. Indistinguishability led to the exclusion of some V segments, TRBV6-2 and TRBV6-3 included. A later analysis showed TCR association rates differing by HLA locus, peaking at DRB1 and lowest at HLA-C. Several of the most significant clusters appeared, in a later analysis, to be linked to common viral pathogens.

Trimming removed 1 base at V and 1 base at J, with 7 bases between. This CDR3 region has 14 residues. Germline V lookup: CDR1 SEHNR, CDR2 FQNEAQ (reference sequence). 60 Vbeta and 13 Jbeta primers were used in PCR. Profiling relied on immunoSEQ multiplex PCR, and the TCRdb table lists in-frame clones only, not all of them. The sample consists of approximately 150,000 clones, around 80% of them appearing once. The receptor was derived from a man aged 35-49 years in good health and CMV-seropositive. The specimen was PBMCs. The chain recombines TRBV7-9 with TRBJ1-1; no reliable D call. In DNA, the CDR3 is TGTGCCAGCAGCTTAGAGCAAACGAACACTGAAGCTTTCTTT. Its translation: CASSLEQTNTEAFF.